The 13 T cell receptor beta chains in this list originate from one sample, sequenced in a study of CD8 T cells in ankylosing spondylitis. Each CDR3 protein is one row after TCRdb ran MiXCR on the 5' RACE reads. The data hold approximately 290,000 distinct CDR3 sequences, with under 25% observed a single time. What was sequenced was blood, either unsorted or a sorted T cell fraction (not recorded which). The receptors stem from a female donor with ankylosing spondylitis or in good health (not recorded which).

The rearrangement joins TRBV6-1 to TRBJ1-1; D gene unclear. CDR1 is MNHNS and CDR2 is SASEGT in the germline V gene. V dropped 4 bases and J dropped 1 base, with 7 bases sitting between them. CDR3 size: 13 residues. The CDR3 reads CASSASRNTEAFF. The CDR3 DNA follows: TGTGCCAGCAGTGCCAGCAGGAACACTGAAGCTTTCTTT.

This clonotype was seen a handful of times. The chain has TRBV10-3 and TRBJ2-2, with 9 bases that match TRBD1. Germline V gene data show CDR1 as ENHRY and CDR2 as SYGVKD. Trimming cost V 7 bases and J 4 bases; bases outside gene matches: 7. The CDR3 has 15 amino acids. CDR3 amino acids: CAITTGQGGTGELFF. CDR3 nucleotides: TGTGCCATCACCACGGGACAGGGTGGCACCGGGGAGCTGTTTTTT.

The V and J genes are TRBV6-1 and TRBJ1-1, with a tentative D call TRBD1 (5 bases). V lost 7 bases, J lost 4 bases, and 19 bases lay in between. This CDR3 region has 15 residues. From germline, CDR1 is MNHNS and CDR2 SASEGT. Here the CDR3 reads CASTPDQGFGTEAFF. CDR3 nucleotides: TGTGCCAGCACTCCCGATCAGGGATTTGGCACTGAAGCTTTCTTT.

This chain links TRBV20-1 with TRBJ2-2; a weak D match, TRBD2 (6 bases). The germline V gene has CDR1 DFQATT and CDR2 SNEGSKA (reference sequence). Trimming pared 6 bases from V and 5 bases from J, leaving 22 bases between. This CDR3 is 16 amino acids long. CDR3 in amino acids: CSARTGRESTTGELFF. CDR3 in DNA: TGCAGTGCCCGCACCGGGCGGGAATCCACGACCGGGGAGCTGTTTTTT.

Ten or more counts support this clonotype. V gene TRBV12-3 or TRBV12-4 combines with J gene TRBJ2-2; D may correspond to TRBD1 or TRBD2 (5 bases each). The CDR3 covers 15 residues. V lost 3 bases and J 4 bases, leaving 12 bases between the germline ends. The chain's CDR3 is CASSFRQGPTGELFF. The CDR3 DNA reads as TGTGCCAGCAGTTTTCGGCAGGGACCCACCGGGGAGCTGTTTTTT.

This clonotype was seen at least ten times. The chain combines TRBV20-1 with TRBJ2-7; 8 nucleotides match TRBD1. This CDR3 has 13 residues. CDR1 and CDR2 from the germline V gene are DFQATT and SNEGSKA (reference sequence). V was clipped by 5 bases and J by 2 bases; unmatched bases: 5. As DNA, the CDR3 is TGCAGTGCTCCCGGGACAGGCCCCTACGAGCAGTACTTC. Protein product: CSAPGTGPYEQYF.

This clonotype was detected only a few times. V and J are TRBV5-1 and TRBJ1-2, with D perhaps matching TRBD1 (5 bases). Germline V lookup: CDR1 SGHRS, CDR2 YFSETQ. The CDR3 is 13 residues long. The ends were cut back, 1 base at V and 7 bases at J, with 11 bases in the middle. The CDR3 region has the DNA TGCGCCAGCAGCTTGAAGAGGGGAGTTGGCTACACCTTC. Encoded protein: CASSLKRGVGYTF. Based on the CDR3 plus reference TRBV5-1 and TRBJ1-2, the full variable domain is KAGVTQTPRYLIKTRGQQVTLSCSPISGHRSVSWYQQTPGQGLQFLFEYFSETQRNKGNFPGRFSGRQFSNSRSEMNVSTLELGDSALYLCASSLKRGVGYTFGSGTRLTVV.

This clonotype was observed a few times. The rearrangement joins TRBV6-6 to TRBJ1-1; 8 bases agree with TRBD1. In germline, CDR1 is MNHNY, CDR2 SVGAGI (reference sequence). V was clipped by 2 bases and J by 6 bases; unmatched bases: 2. This CDR3 has 13 amino acids. The CDR3 protein is CASSYGQGPEAFF. The DNA for the CDR3 is TGTGCCAGCAGTTACGGACAGGGCCCTGAAGCTTTCTTT.

This sequence joins TRBV10-3 and TRBJ2-7, with D hard to call. Germline values: CDR1 ENHRY, CDR2 SYGVKD. Between the trimmed V and J ends, which lost 4 bases and 7 bases, there was a span of 8 bases. The CDR3 runs 11 residues. The CDR3 DNA is TGTGCCATCAGTGGTGCGTGGGAGCAGTACTTC. Its translation: CAISGAWEQYF.

Ten or more counts support this clonotype. CDR3 loop: CASSQLTFPTDTQYF. CDR3 DNA sequence: TGCGCCAGCAGCCAGCTGACTTTCCCCACAGATACGCAGTATTTT. V and J are TRBV5-1 and TRBJ2-3, with D uncertain. The CDR3 loop spans 15 amino acids. CDR1 and CDR2 (germline): SGHRS, YFSETQ. V shed 4 bases and J shed 2 bases, with 14 bases lying between them.

This clonotype was detected only a few times. The chain employs TRBV7-2 and TRBJ2-7; no clear D gene. CDR1 is SGHTA and CDR2 is FQGNSA in the germline V gene. Trimming took off 0 bases at V and 0 bases at J, with 6 bases between the two ends. This CDR3 spans 14 amino acids. The CDR3 DNA sequence: TGTGCCAGCAGCTTAGCCGTGAACTCCTACGAGCAGTACTTC. Amino acid sequence: CASSLAVNSYEQYF.

The chain links TRBV2 to TRBJ2-7, with D uncertain. V lost 5 bases to trimming and J lost 6 bases, with 5 bases between them. Germline CDR1 is SNHLY and CDR2 is FYNNEI. The CDR3 extends over 10 amino acids. The CDR3 DNA reads as TGTGCCAGCAGTATTTCCGAGCAGTACTTC. Amino acid sequence: CASSISEQYF.

This clonotype was recorded a few times. V usage is TRBV6-1 and J usage is TRBJ1-2; 8 nucleotides line up with TRBD1. CDR1 and CDR2 (germline): MNHNS, SASEGT. This CDR3 region has 13 residues. The J segment lost 7 bases and the V segment lost 11 bases, leaving 12 bases of the junction unmatched. DNA for the CDR3: TGTGCCGCCAAAAGGGACAGGTCGGCTGGCTACACCTTC. This codes for CAAKRDRSAGYTF.